This record concerns one T cell receptor beta chain sequence. Its antigen is still unknown. The data are from a study of cytomegalovirus exposure and HLA in healthy donors. General observations from the study: Specificity of three CMV-associated chains for CMV antigens was verified in vitro. An Asian-associated ancestry cluster reportedly showed fewer N-insertions than the roughly 700-donor mean in a later analysis.

The CDR3 contains 12 residues. With 6 bases clipped from V and 4 bases from J, the junction kept 3 bases outside the gene matches. Per germline, CDR1 SNHLY and CDR2 FYNNEI. The PCR was carried out with 60 Vbeta primers and 13 Jbeta primers. TCRdb's table, derived via immunoSEQ multiplex PCR, lists solely in-frame clones and lacks some. The sample table includes about 51,000 clones. The donors were healthy bone marrow donors. At the time of sampling, donors were nominally healthy, though unrecorded immune exposures were likely. The chain uses TRBV2 and TRBJ2-7; the match to TRBD2 covers 7 bases. This clonotype originated in a female donor in good health and CMV-seronegative. Input material: PBMCs. In DNA form, the CDR3 reads TGTGCCAGCAGGAGGGGACTATACGAGCAGTACTTC. This sequence encodes CASRRGLYEQYF. Full variable domain (rest looked up from reference TRBV2 and TRBJ2-7): EPEVTQTPSHQVTQMGQEVILRCVPISNHLYFYWYRQILGQKVEFLVSFYNNEISEKSEIFDDQFSVERPDGSNFTLKIRSTKLEDSAMYFCASRRGLYEQYFGPGTRLTVT.